This T cell receptor beta chain was documented in a study of T cell changes during pregnancy in multiple sclerosis (dated by TCRdb to between 2017 and 2020). For context, the study as a whole: The study examined how the T cell repertoire changed over the course of pregnancy in women with multiple sclerosis.

Library preparation used the immunoSEQ multiplex PCR assay. TCRdb provides this immuneACCESS table in a form limited to in-frame rearrangements. Some clones are lacking; in checked studies, under half of them reflect an unresolved V gene, and why the rest are absent is not known. For this sample the table gives tens of thousands of clones, of which around 90% were detected only once. The ten largest make up 1.4% to 1.5% of the sample. As for this clone: This clone's antigen is unknown. It has no much larger one-base neighbor in the sample; base qualities were not kept.

The V and J ends are trimmed by 3 bases and 8 bases, leaving 20 bases between them. CDR1 and CDR2 were assigned from the germline V gene as KGHSH and LQKENI. Including cysteine and phenylalanine, the CDR3 has 16 amino acids. Of the read, only the CDR3 DNA is kept; its 48 bases are in frame from base 1. The origin of this receptor is a female donor in good health, enrolled as a control in a pregnancy study. The chain is assembled from TRBV18 and TRBJ2-1; TRBD2 is a possible D gene, resting on 6 matching bases. This specimen consisted of peripheral blood, obtained in the first trimester of pregnancy. At the DNA level, the sequence is TGTGCCAGCTCACCGGTTCTCGGGAGTACGGTCGATGAGCAGTTCTTC. This codes for CASSPVLGSTVDEQFF.